This T cell receptor beta chain was recovered during a study of CD8+ T cells in alopecia areata. Study-level information: Tofacitinib was taken orally by treated patients, and the dose was 5 to 10 mg twice daily.

About this clone itself: Its antigen remains unidentified.

Whole-study results and caveats: Among patients, TCR sharing was less clear than in mice, a difference possibly due in part to HLA diversity in the patient population.

CDR3 size: 13 residues. Trimming shortened V by 6 bases and J by 1 base, and 10 bases separated the two germline ends. Looked up from germline, CDR1 is LGHNA and CDR2 is YNFKEQ. Sequencing used cDNA as its template, made by extracting RNA and reverse transcribing it. The data were produced by immunoSEQ multiplex PCR, yet TCRdb's version contains in-frame clones alone and is incomplete. The data show about 180,000 clones, less than 75% seen once. The material was CD8+ T cells sorted from blood, obtained at week 0. The V gene is TRBV4-2, the J gene TRBJ2-7; D gene ambiguous. The TCR was taken from a human donor with alopecia areata. The CDR3 here is CASRGEASYEQYF. CDR3 DNA sequence: TGTGCCAGCAGAGGCGAAGCGTCCTACGAGCAGTACTTC.